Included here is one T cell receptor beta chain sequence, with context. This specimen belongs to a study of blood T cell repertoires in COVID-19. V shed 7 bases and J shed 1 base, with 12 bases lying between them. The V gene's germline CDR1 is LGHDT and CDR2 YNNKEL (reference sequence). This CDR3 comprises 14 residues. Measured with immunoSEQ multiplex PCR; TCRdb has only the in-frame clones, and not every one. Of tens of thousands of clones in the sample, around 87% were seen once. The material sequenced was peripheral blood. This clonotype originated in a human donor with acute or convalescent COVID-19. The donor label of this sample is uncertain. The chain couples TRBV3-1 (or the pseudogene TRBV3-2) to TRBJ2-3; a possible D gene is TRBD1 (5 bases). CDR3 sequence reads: CASTSEGGTDTQYF. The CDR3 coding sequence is TGTGCCAGCACCTCAGAAGGGGGCACAGATACGCAGTATTTT.